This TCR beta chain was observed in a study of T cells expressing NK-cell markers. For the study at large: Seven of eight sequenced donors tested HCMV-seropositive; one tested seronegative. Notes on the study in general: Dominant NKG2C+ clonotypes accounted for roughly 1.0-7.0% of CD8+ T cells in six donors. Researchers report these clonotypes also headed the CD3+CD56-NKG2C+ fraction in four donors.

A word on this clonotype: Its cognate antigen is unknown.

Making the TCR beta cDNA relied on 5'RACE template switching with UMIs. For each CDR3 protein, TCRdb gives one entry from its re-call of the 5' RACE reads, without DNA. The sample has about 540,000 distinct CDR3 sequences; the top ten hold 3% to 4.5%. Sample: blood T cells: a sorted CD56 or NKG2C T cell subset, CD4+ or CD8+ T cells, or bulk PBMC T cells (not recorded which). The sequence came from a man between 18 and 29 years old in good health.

The CDR3 loop reads CASSERRAGPYGYTF. The chain couples TRBV25-1 to TRBJ1-2. The CDR3 length is 15 residues. Germline V gene data show CDR1 as MGHDK and CDR2 as SYGVNS.